One and the same sample provided the 20 T cell receptor beta chains below, sequenced in a study of blood T cells in healthy people across ages. A second PCR of about 6 to 12 cycles used a sample-barcoded 5' primer and a J-beta primer mix. TCRdb ran MiXCR on the 5' RACE reads and lists one entry per CDR3 protein. The sample holds about 2 million distinct CDR3 sequences; roughly 49% are singletons and the top ten take over 2%. Material for sequencing was blood. The receptors here all came from a woman aged 40-49 years in good health.

This chain uses TRBV29-1 with TRBJ1-2, with a weak D call TRBD1 (5 bases). The length of the CDR3 is 12 residues. Germline CDR1 and CDR2: SQVTM and ANQGSEA. Deletions cut 5 bases from V and 6 bases from J, with 13 bases between. The CDR3 sequence: CSVLGVDHGYTF. DNA for the CDR3: TGCAGCGTTCTAGGGGTCGACCATGGCTACACCTTC.

This clonotype was counted between two and nine times. The chain couples TRBV12-3 or TRBV12-4 to TRBJ2-1; 8 nucleotides line up with TRBD2. V lost 6 bases, J lost 9 bases, and 13 bases stayed unmatched. The CDR3 is 15 residues long. The CDR3 DNA reads as TGTGCCAGCAGCCGAAGGAGCGGGGGAGACGGTGAGCAGTTCTTC. Translating gives CASSRRSGGDGEQFF.

This clonotype has a handful of counts. This sequence joins TRBV6-5 and TRBJ2-1; TRBD1 matches 9 bases. CDR1 is MNHEY, CDR2 SVGAGI, per germline. The J segment lost 5 bases and the V segment lost 5 bases, leaving 10 bases of the junction unmatched. The CDR3 totals 16 residues. Here the CDR3 reads CASSLPSGQGHNEQFF. CDR3 bases: TGTGCCAGCAGTCTCCCTTCGGGACAGGGCCACAATGAGCAGTTCTTC.

The chain recombines TRBV11-1 with TRBJ2-1, with 10 nucleotides matching TRBD2. J was trimmed by 8 bases and V by 4 bases; bases with no gene match: 11. Germline V CDR1 and CDR2: SGHAT, FQDESV (reference sequence). The length of the CDR3 is 16 residues. The CDR3 coding sequence is TGTGCCAGCAGCTGTACTAGCGGGGCAGTTTCTTATGAGCAGTTCTTC. Its translation is CASSCTSGAVSYEQFF.

Notes on this clonotype: A much larger clone differs by one base, so this may be a read error. V is TRBV5-1 and J is TRBJ2-5, with D tentatively TRBD1 (5 bases). The germline V gene encodes CDR1 SGHRS and CDR2 YFSETQ. The CDR3 loop spans 13 amino acids. The CDR3 is CASSLNQGETRYF. CDR3 coding DNA: TGCGCCAGCAGCTTGAACCAGGGTGAGACCCGGTACTTC.

This chain joins TRBV7-7 and TRBJ2-7; either TRBD1 or TRBD2 may fit D (6 bases each). CDR1 and CDR2 (germline): SSHAT, FNYEAQ (reference sequence). The CDR3 consists of 13 residues. The CDR3 coding sequence is TGTGCTAGCCTAAGGGGGGATCTCTACGAGCAGTACTTC. Residues: CASLRGDLYEQYF.

The J gene is TRBJ2-1, the V gene TRBV6-5; D unclear. This CDR3 is 12 amino acids long. Germline CDR1 MNHEY, CDR2 SVGAGI. Trimming took 7 bases from V and 10 from J, leaving 14 bases between them. CDR3 loop: CASMGRSWEQFF. Written as DNA, the CDR3 is TGTGCCAGCATGGGCAGGTCTTGGGAGCAGTTCTTC.

The V gene is TRBV7-9, the J gene TRBJ1-4; perhaps TRBD1 as D (6 bases). V lost 0 bases and J lost 2, with 13 bases in between. Germline V lookup: CDR1 SEHNR, CDR2 FQNEAQ (reference sequence). There are 17 residues in the CDR3. CDR3 amino acids: CASSLALPDSTNEKLFF. In nucleotides, the CDR3 is TGTGCCAGCAGCTTAGCGCTCCCGGACAGCACTAATGAAAAACTGTTTTTT.

Worth noting for this clonotype: Germline is not matched at one junction end, which may reflect a read error. The chain is built from TRBV5-1 and TRBJ2-5; 8 nucleotides align to TRBD2. CDR1 SGHRS and CDR2 YFSETQ come from the germline V gene. The length of the CDR3 is 15 residues. Written as DNA, the CDR3 is TGCGCCAGCAACTTGCGAGCGGGGGCCGAAGAGACCCAGTACTTC. Protein product: CASNLRAGAEETQYF.

In this sample, this clonotype turned up a few times. This chain connects TRBV5-6 to TRBJ2-7; 9 bases are a match to TRBD1. Trimming removed 2 bases from V and 1 base from J; junction bases left unmatched: 13. CDR3 length: 18 residues. Per the germline V gene, CDR1 is SGHDT and CDR2 is YYEEEE. The CDR3 region is CASSFKSTGGFSSYEQYF. The CDR3 bases are TGTGCCAGCAGCTTCAAATCTACAGGGGGCTTTAGTTCCTACGAGCAGTACTTC.

In its sample, this clonotype was seen a few times. The V call is TRBV7-9, the J call TRBJ2-3, with D perhaps matching TRBD1 (5 bases). The V gene's germline CDR1 is SEHNR and CDR2 FQNEAQ (reference sequence). Trimming stripped 5 bases from V and 1 base from J, with 10 bases between. This CDR3 region has 14 residues. The CDR3 loop reads CASSPATGTDTQYF. CDR3 nucleotide sequence: TGTGCCAGCAGCCCCGCGACAGGCACAGATACGCAGTATTTT.

The chain combines TRBV28 with TRBJ2-3; 7 bases are a match to TRBD2. With 8 bases clipped from V and 0 bases from J, the junction kept 14 bases outside the gene matches. The CDR3 extends over 17 amino acids. Germline CDR1 reads MDHEN; CDR2 reads SYDVKM. DNA for the CDR3: TGTGCCAGCGCCATTCCGGGTCTAGCGGCTAGCACAGATACGCAGTATTTT. Translating it yields CASAIPGLAASTDTQYF.

There are a few counts of this clonotype. The CDR3 DNA reads TGCAGTGCTCGAAGCGGGAGGATCGATACGCAGTATTTT. Protein sequence: CSARSGRIDTQYF. The V call is TRBV20-1, the J call TRBJ2-3, with 9 positions matching TRBD2. CDR1 and CDR2 from the germline V gene are DFQATT and SNEGSKA (reference sequence). V lost 5 bases, J lost 6 bases, and 6 bases stayed unmatched. The CDR3 sequence is 13 residues long.

This clonotype appeared a few times. The rearrangement joins TRBV3-1 to TRBJ2-5, with D possibly called TRBD1 or TRBD2 (7 bases each). Germline V lookup: CDR1 LGHDT, CDR2 YNNKEL (reference sequence). This CDR3 is 17 amino acids long. The V end lost 4 bases, the J end lost 5 bases, and 23 bases lay between the germline ends. The CDR3 here is CASSPGGGGYQLETQYF. CDR3 DNA: TGTGCCAGCAGCCCAGGGGGAGGGGGATACCAATTGGAGACCCAGTACTTC.

A single count supports this clonotype. This chain links TRBV6-5 with TRBJ1-6; 7 nucleotides agree with TRBD1. Germline CDR1 MNHEY, CDR2 SVGAGI. The length of the CDR3 is 15 residues. V gave up 5 bases and J gave up 9 bases; unmatched junction bases: 10. The CDR3 protein is CASSRRTGLSSPLHF. CDR3 nucleotides: TGTGCCAGCAGTCGAAGGACAGGTCTAAGTTCACCCCTCCACTTT.

J is TRBJ1-2 and V is TRBV14; D may be TRBD1 (6 bases). CDR1 and CDR2 (germline): SGHDN, FVKESK. Deletions cut 3 bases from V and 4 bases from J, with 15 bases between. The CDR3 runs to 15 residues. The CDR3 sequence: CASSQTGQTIYGYTF. CDR3 sequence (DNA): TGTGCCAGCAGCCAGACCGGACAGACGATCTATGGCTACACCTTC.

The sample holds a few counts of this clonotype. The rearrangement uses TRBV29-1 and TRBJ2-7; tentatively, D is TRBD1 or TRBD2 (5 bases each). The better agreement between TRBJ2-5 and the DNA end casts doubt on the J call. The germline CDR1 and CDR2 sequences are SQVTM and ANQGSEA. The CDR3 contains 14 residues. The CDR3 is CSVYGPGAGETQYF. The DNA for the CDR3 is TGCAGCGTCTATGGCCCCGGGGCGGGCGAGACCCAGTACTTC.

Only a few counts were recorded for this clonotype. The chain joins TRBV14 to TRBJ2-1, with D possibly being TRBD1 (6 bases). In germline, CDR1 is SGHDN, CDR2 FVKESK. Trimming took off 4 bases at V and 9 bases at J, with 25 bases between the two ends. The CDR3 totals 17 residues. CDR3 residues: CASSLDIGTVKGGEQFF. The CDR3 nucleotides read TGTGCCAGCAGCCTAGATATCGGGACGGTCAAAGGGGGTGAGCAGTTCTTC.

The V gene is TRBV7-2, the J gene TRBJ1-2; D not certain. V lost 5 bases and J 0 bases, leaving 13 bases between the germline ends. The germline V gene has CDR1 SGHTA and CDR2 FQGNSA. CDR3 length: 15 amino acids. CDR3 nucleotides: TGTGCCAGCAGCCCTTCTTGGATAACTAACTATGGCTACACCTTC. Translating gives CASSPSWITNYGYTF.

About this clonotype: The junction differs from germline at one of its ends, possibly a read error. The CDR3 loop reads CSARGLRSYNEQYF. The CDR3 coding sequence is TGCAGTGCAAGAGGACTCCGTTCCTACAATGAGCAGTACTTC. The chain is built from TRBV20-1 and TRBJ2-1; D perhaps matches TRBD2 (5 bases). The J call is in doubt because the DNA end fits TRBJ2-7 better. CDR1 DFQATT and CDR2 SNEGSKA come from the germline V gene (reference sequence). The CDR3 runs 14 residues.